This T cell receptor beta chain was retrieved from a study of cytomegalovirus exposure and HLA in healthy donors. Study background: Genotyping showed less than 85% of 300 to 450 donors falling in the Caucasian-associated ancestry cluster.

The CDR3 runs 15 residues. Both 60 Vbeta primers and 13 Jbeta primers went into the PCR. Here immunoSEQ multiplex PCR was the method, and the copy in TCRdb shows in-frame clones only, minus some. The table counts 200,000 to 250,000 clones; roughly 0.98% lies in the top ten. This receptor was taken from a woman in her twenties or thirties in good health and CMV-seropositive. The chain links TRBV21-1 to TRBJ1-5; TRBD1, as called in the table, went unchecked against the DNA. TRBV21-1 is marked as a pseudogene. Sequenced material: PBMCs. CDR3 nucleotide sequence: TGTGCCAGCAGCAAAAATCCCCATAGCAATCAGCCCCAGCATTTT. Translating it yields CASSKNPHSNQPQHF.